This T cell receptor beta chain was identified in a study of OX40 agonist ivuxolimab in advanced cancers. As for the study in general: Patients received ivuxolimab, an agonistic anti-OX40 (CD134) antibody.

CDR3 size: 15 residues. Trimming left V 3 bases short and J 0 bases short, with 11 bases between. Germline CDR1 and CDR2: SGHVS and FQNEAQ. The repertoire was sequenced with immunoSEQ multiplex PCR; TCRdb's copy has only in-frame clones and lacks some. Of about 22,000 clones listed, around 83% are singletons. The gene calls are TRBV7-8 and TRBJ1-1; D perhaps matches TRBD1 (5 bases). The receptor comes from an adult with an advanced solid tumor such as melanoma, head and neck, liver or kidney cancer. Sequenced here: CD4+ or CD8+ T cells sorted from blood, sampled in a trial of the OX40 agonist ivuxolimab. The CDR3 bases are TGTGCCAGCAGCTTCGGGACGGAGGTGAACACTGAAGCTTTCTTT. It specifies CASSFGTEVNTEAFF. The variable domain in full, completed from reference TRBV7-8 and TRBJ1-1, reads GAGVSQSPRYKVAKRGQDVALRCDPISGHVSLFWYQQALGQGPEFLTYFQNEAQLDKSGLPSDRFFAERPEGSVSTLKIQRTQQEDSAVYLCASSFGTEVNTEAFFGQGTRLTVV.